This T cell receptor (beta chain) is from a study of breast tumors, draining lymph nodes, adjacent tissues. Study-wide findings and caveats: The lymph node origin of tumor T cells was framed as consistent with a hypothesis, not demonstrated. Tumors had less TCR diversity than lymph nodes, more than nontumor tissue.

Axillary draining lymph nodes of breast cancer patients supplied the node samples. CDR1 and CDR2 (germline): MDHEN, SYDVKM. Trimming shortened V by 4 bases and J by 3 bases, and 10 bases separated the two germline ends. CDR3 size: 14 residues. Remarks on this clonotype: The antigen remains undetermined.

TCRdb fed the multiplex PCR reads into MiXCR, producing one record per CDR3 protein. The sample has 180,000 or so distinct CDR3 sequences; over 25% are singletons. The receptor was isolated from a female donor with breast cancer. Some clones in this sample may be carry-over from other donors' samples. The rearrangement uses TRBV28 and TRBJ1-5, with TRBD1 as a possible D gene (6 bases). The source material was axillary lymph node tissue. CDR3 nucleotide sequence: TGTGCCAGCAGTTCCCCAGGGGCCAATCAGCCCCAGCATTTT. As protein: CASSSPGANQPQHF.